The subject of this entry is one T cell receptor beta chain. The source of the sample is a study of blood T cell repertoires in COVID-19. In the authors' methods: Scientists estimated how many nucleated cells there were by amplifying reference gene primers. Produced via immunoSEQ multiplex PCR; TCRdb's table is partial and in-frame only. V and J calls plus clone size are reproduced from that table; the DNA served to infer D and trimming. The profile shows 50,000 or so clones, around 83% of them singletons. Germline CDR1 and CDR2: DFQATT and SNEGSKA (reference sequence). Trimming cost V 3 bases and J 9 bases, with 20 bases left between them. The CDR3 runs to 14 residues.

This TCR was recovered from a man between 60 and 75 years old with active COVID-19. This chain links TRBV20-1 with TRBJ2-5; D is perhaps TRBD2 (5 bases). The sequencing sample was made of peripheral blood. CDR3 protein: CSASAIGGAGSQYF. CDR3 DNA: TGCAGTGCTAGTGCTATTGGAGGAGCCGGGTCCCAGTACTTC.